The text below deals with one T cell receptor (beta chain). Its cognate antigen is unknown. This sample stems from a study of blood T cells in healthy people across ages. Study results and caveats: With donor CMV status unknown, expanded clonotype changes were possibly confounded.

Looked up from germline, CDR1 is SGDLS and CDR2 is YYNGEE. The V gene end was trimmed by 0 bases and the J gene end by 7 bases; junction bases not matched to a gene: 9. CDR3 length equals 16 residues. A second PCR, run for roughly 7 to 12 cycles, used a sample-barcoded 5' primer plus a J-beta primer mix. MiXCR, applied by TCRdb to the 5' RACE reads, yields one record per CDR3 protein. Of more than 750,000 distinct CDR3 sequences in the sample, 25% to 35% were seen once. Separately, the same data were catalogued under a study of T cells of mothers and their children. That work adds: None of the identified T cell clones proved to be persistent microchimeric clones.

The TCR sequence derives from a woman in her 40s in good health. The chain uses TRBV9 and TRBJ2-1; 8 bases are a match to TRBD2. Sample: blood. CDR3 sequence reads: CASSVVAGGGRNEQFF. The DNA for the CDR3 is TGTGCCAGCAGCGTAGTTGCGGGGGGCGGTAGAAATGAGCAGTTCTTC.